Presented here are 23 T cell receptor beta chains from one specimen sequenced in a study of shared clonotypes between healthy human individuals. The assay was immunoSEQ multiplex PCR, and TCRdb's table has in-frame clones only and misses some. The sample yields approximately 600,000 clones, 85% to 95% seen once. The naive CD8 population came from CD45RO-negative cells selected for CCR7, without terminally differentiated effector memory CD45RA+ cells. Sequenced input: naive CD8+ T cells sorted from blood. The receptors derive from a woman under 40 in good health.

The V gene is TRBV7-9, the J gene TRBJ2-2; the D gene could be TRBD1 or TRBD2 (5 bases each). The germline CDR1 and CDR2 sequences are SEHNR and FQNEAQ (reference sequence). The CDR3 is made up of 17 amino acids. Trimming pared 4 bases from V and 6 bases from J, leaving 21 bases between. CDR3 amino acids: CASSSRPPGLDSGELFF. The CDR3 DNA sequence: TGTGCCAGCAGCTCCCGACCTCCGGGGCTCGATTCCGGGGAGCTGTTTTTT.

In DNA form, the CDR3 reads TGTGCCAGCAGTGTCACTAGCTACAATGAGCAGTTCTTC. Translation: CASSVTSYNEQFF. The chain carries TRBV6-4 and TRBJ2-1; a weak D match, TRBD2 (5 bases). Trimming pared 4 bases from V and 3 bases from J, leaving 7 bases between. Per germline, CDR1 MRHNA and CDR2 SNTAGT. The CDR3 loop spans 13 amino acids.

This clone showed up just once. The chain recombines TRBV4-1 with TRBJ2-7; tentatively, D is TRBD2 (6 bases). Trimming took off 4 bases at V and 0 bases at J, with 25 bases between the two ends. The CDR3 sequence is 19 residues long. Germline V lookup: CDR1 MGHRA, CDR2 YSYEKL. The CDR3 sequence: CASSRMGGARGTSSYEQYF. The CDR3 nucleotides are TGCGCCAGCAGCCGAATGGGTGGAGCTCGGGGGACCAGCTCCTACGAGCAGTACTTC.

The rearrangement uses TRBV9 and TRBJ1-3; the D is unclear. Germline V gene data show CDR1 as SGDLS and CDR2 as YYNGEE. The CDR3 loop spans 15 amino acids. Trimming removed 4 bases at V and 0 bases at J, with 11 bases between. DNA for the CDR3: TGTGCCAGCAGCAGTAGCCGGGGCTCTGGAAACACCATATATTTT. Its protein is CASSSSRGSGNTIYF.

This clone was recorded a few times. This chain uses TRBV29-1 with TRBJ2-7; D perhaps matches TRBD2 (6 bases). Trimming took off 3 bases at V and 6 bases at J, with 18 bases between the two ends. Germline-derived CDR1 and CDR2 are SQVTM and ANQGSEA. This CDR3 has 14 residues. The CDR3 protein is CSVETGDSWGEQYF. Written as DNA, the CDR3 is TGCAGCGTTGAGACGGGGGATTCGTGGGGCGAGCAGTACTTC.

The CDR3 nucleotides are TGTGCCAGCAGTTTGGGAGGGCCCCAGGAACGGTACTTC. This gives the protein CASSLGGPQERYF. The chain carries TRBV2 and TRBJ2-7; 7 nucleotides agree with TRBD2. The CDR3 extends over 13 amino acids. The ends lost 5 bases at V and 12 bases at J; junction bases unmatched: 13. The germline gives CDR1 SNHLY, CDR2 FYNNEI.

This chain links TRBV7-8 with TRBJ1-1; 7 nucleotides align to TRBD1. Trimming at V came to 1 base and at J to 2 bases, leaving 7 bases not matched to a gene. The V gene's germline CDR1 is SGHVS and CDR2 FQNEAQ. The CDR3 totals 16 residues. The CDR3 loop is CASSLVFAGGNTEAFF. The CDR3 nucleotides read TGTGCCAGCAGCTTAGTTTTCGCAGGGGGAAACACTGAAGCTTTCTTT.

The chain has TRBV11-2 and TRBJ2-1; no definite D call. The germline CDR1 and CDR2 sequences are SGHAT and FQNNGV. The CDR3 runs 15 residues. Trimming removed 2 bases from V and 6 bases from J, with 14 bases in between. The CDR3 DNA reads TGTGCCAGCAGCTTATGGGCGTTAGGGTTCAATGAGCAGTTCTTC. Translating gives CASSLWALGFNEQFF.

The gene calls are TRBV11-2 and TRBJ2-2; D remains unclear. V was cut by 3 bases and J by 6 bases, with 5 bases left in between. The CDR3 consists of 12 residues. Germline CDR1 and CDR2: SGHAT and FQNNGV. The DNA for the CDR3 is TGTGCCAGCAGCTTTATTCCCGGGGAGCTGTTTTTT. Its translation is CASSFIPGELFF.

The gene calls are TRBV29-1 and TRBJ1-5; maybe TRBD1 (6 bases). The length of the CDR3 is 12 residues. Germline assignment: CDR1 SQVTM and CDR2 ANQGSEA. V was pared by 7 bases and J by 3 bases, with 10 bases between. CDR3: CSAGDYNQPQHF. The CDR3 DNA is TGCAGCGCAGGGGACTACAATCAGCCCCAGCATTTT.

As DNA, the CDR3 is TGTGCCAGCAGTTTATGGGGACTAGGGAGTTTCGAGACCCAGTACTTC. It encodes CASSLWGLGSFETQYF. This chain joins TRBV27 and TRBJ2-5; the match to TRBD2 covers 8 bases. J was trimmed by 5 bases and V by 1 base; bases with no gene match: 9. The CDR3 has 16 residues. Per the germline V gene, CDR1 is MNHEY and CDR2 is SMNVEV (reference sequence).

The gene calls are TRBV7-6 and TRBJ2-3; D possibly corresponds to TRBD1 (7 bases). CDR1 is SGHVS, CDR2 FNYEAQ, per germline. V gave up 5 bases and J gave up 3 bases, with 18 bases separating them. The CDR3 spans 16 residues. The CDR3 here is CASSAFPQGGTDTQYF. The CDR3 nucleotides are TGTGCCAGCAGCGCCTTCCCTCAGGGGGGAACAGATACGCAGTATTTT.

The chain joins TRBV9 to TRBJ2-7; 7 bases are a match to TRBD1. The V gene's germline CDR1 is SGDLS and CDR2 YYNGEE. The CDR3 sequence is 15 residues long. V lost 4 bases and J lost 4; bases outside the gene matches: 11. Written as DNA, the CDR3 is TGTGCCAGCAGCTCCTATCCAGGGGGTATGTACGAGCAGTACTTC. Translation: CASSSYPGGMYEQYF.

The CDR3 sequence: CASSLDRIEAFF. DNA for the CDR3: TGTGCCAGCAGCTTAGACCGGATTGAAGCTTTCTTT. The rearrangement joins TRBV7-9 to TRBJ1-1, with D uncertain. CDR1 SEHNR and CDR2 FQNEAQ come from the germline V gene (reference sequence). The CDR3 extends over 12 amino acids. With 1 base removed from V and 7 bases from J, the gap between germline ends came to 7 bases. Together with reference TRBV7-9 and TRBJ1-1, the CDR3 gives the full variable domain: DTGVSQNPRHKITKRGQNVTFRCDPISEHNRLYWYRQTLGQGPEFLTYFQNEAQLEKSRLLSDRFSAERPKGSFSTLEIQRTEQGDSAMYLCASSLDRIEAFFGQGTRLTVV.

V usage is TRBV7-8 and J usage is TRBJ2-5; D gene ambiguous. Matching the DNA end better, TRBJ2-7 makes the J call doubtful. The V gene's germline CDR1 is SGHVS and CDR2 FQNEAQ. The CDR3 is made up of 13 amino acids. DNA for the CDR3: TGTGCCAGCAGAGCCCGAGGCTCCTACGAGCAGTACTTC. It codes for CASRARGSYEQYF.

This rearrangement joins TRBV7-3 to TRBJ1-2, with D possibly being TRBD1 (5 bases). This CDR3 comprises 14 residues. CDR1 and CDR2 (germline): SGHTA, FQGTGA. V was clipped by 5 bases and J by 1 base, with 11 bases between them. The CDR3 sequence is CASSPVGGNYGYTF. The CDR3 region has the DNA TGTGCCAGCAGCCCAGTCGGGGGTAACTATGGCTACACCTTC.

This rearrangement joins TRBV29-1 to TRBJ2-1, with TRBD2 matching 8 bases. V dropped 0 bases and J dropped 7; count of bases not matched to a gene: 8. CDR1 and CDR2 from the germline V gene are SQVTM and ANQGSEA. The CDR3 is made up of 15 amino acids. The CDR3 reads CSVEDPLASGNEQFF. The DNA for the CDR3 is TGCAGCGTTGAAGATCCTCTGGCTAGCGGGAATGAGCAGTTCTTC.

V is TRBV27 and J is TRBJ2-5; perhaps TRBD1 as D (5 bases). CDR3 length equals 17 residues. V gave up 7 bases and J gave up 1 base, with 22 bases separating them. The germline V gene encodes CDR1 MNHEY and CDR2 SMNVEV (reference sequence). This CDR3 reads CASTQSGRYPIQETQYF. CDR3 bases: TGTGCCAGCACCCAGTCAGGGCGCTATCCAATCCAAGAGACCCAGTACTTC.

The J gene is TRBJ2-1, the V gene TRBV11-2; the D is unclear. CDR1 SGHAT and CDR2 FQNNGV come from the germline V gene. Trimming shortened V by 0 bases and J by 0 bases, and 6 bases separated the two germline ends. This CDR3 comprises 15 residues. The CDR3 region is CASSLDISSYNEQFF. CDR3 sequence (DNA): TGTGCCAGCAGCTTAGATATATCCTCCTACAATGAGCAGTTCTTC.

CDR3 residues: CAWSGETESYEKLFF. Written as DNA, the CDR3 is TGTGCCTGGAGTGGAGAGACGGAATCCTATGAAAAACTGTTTTTT. The chain couples TRBV30 to TRBJ1-4; D unclear. The CDR3 totals 15 residues. Germline-derived CDR1 and CDR2 are GTSNPN and SVGIG (reference sequence). Trimming removed 1 base from V and 6 bases from J, with 15 bases in between. Complete variable domain (other parts from reference TRBV30 and TRBJ1-4): SQTIHQWPATLVQPVGSPLSLECTVEGTSNPNLYWYRQAAGRGLQLLFYSVGIGQISSEVPQNLSASRPQDRQFILSSKKLLLSDSGFYLCAWSGETESYEKLFFGSGTQLSVL.

The J gene is TRBJ2-7, the V gene TRBV27; D is uncertain. The CDR3 totals 14 residues. Per the germline V gene, CDR1 is MNHEY and CDR2 is SMNVEV (reference sequence). The V end was cut by 2 bases, the J end by 0 bases, with 8 bases between. The CDR3 bases are TGTGCCAGCAGTTTACTCAGGAGCTCCTACGAGCAGTACTTC. Translating it yields CASSLLRSSYEQYF.

J is TRBJ1-2 and V is TRBV2; D gene unclear. Germline loops: CDR1 SNHLY, CDR2 FYNNEI. V dropped 2 bases and J dropped 4 bases, with 17 bases sitting between them. CDR3 length equals 16 residues. CDR3 protein: CASSESLMGSVYGYTF. The CDR3 nucleotides read TGTGCCAGCAGTGAAAGTTTAATGGGTTCCGTCTATGGCTACACCTTC.

As regards this clone: Given a much more abundant clone one base away, this may be a read error. The rearrangement joins TRBV28 to TRBJ2-3; D not certain. Trimming removed 5 bases at V and 2 bases at J, with 2 bases between. The CDR3 is 11 amino acids. In germline, CDR1 is MDHEN, CDR2 SYDVKM. This CDR3 is CASSTTDTQYF. Written as DNA, the CDR3 is TGTGCCAGCAGTACCACAGATACGCAGTATTTT. Filled out from reference TRBV28 and TRBJ2-3, the complete variable domain reads DVKVTQSSRYLVKRTGEKVFLECVQDMDHENMFWYRQDPGLGLRLIYFSYDVKMKEKGDIPEGYSVSREKKERFSLILESASTNQTSMYLCASSTTDTQYFGPGTRLTVL.